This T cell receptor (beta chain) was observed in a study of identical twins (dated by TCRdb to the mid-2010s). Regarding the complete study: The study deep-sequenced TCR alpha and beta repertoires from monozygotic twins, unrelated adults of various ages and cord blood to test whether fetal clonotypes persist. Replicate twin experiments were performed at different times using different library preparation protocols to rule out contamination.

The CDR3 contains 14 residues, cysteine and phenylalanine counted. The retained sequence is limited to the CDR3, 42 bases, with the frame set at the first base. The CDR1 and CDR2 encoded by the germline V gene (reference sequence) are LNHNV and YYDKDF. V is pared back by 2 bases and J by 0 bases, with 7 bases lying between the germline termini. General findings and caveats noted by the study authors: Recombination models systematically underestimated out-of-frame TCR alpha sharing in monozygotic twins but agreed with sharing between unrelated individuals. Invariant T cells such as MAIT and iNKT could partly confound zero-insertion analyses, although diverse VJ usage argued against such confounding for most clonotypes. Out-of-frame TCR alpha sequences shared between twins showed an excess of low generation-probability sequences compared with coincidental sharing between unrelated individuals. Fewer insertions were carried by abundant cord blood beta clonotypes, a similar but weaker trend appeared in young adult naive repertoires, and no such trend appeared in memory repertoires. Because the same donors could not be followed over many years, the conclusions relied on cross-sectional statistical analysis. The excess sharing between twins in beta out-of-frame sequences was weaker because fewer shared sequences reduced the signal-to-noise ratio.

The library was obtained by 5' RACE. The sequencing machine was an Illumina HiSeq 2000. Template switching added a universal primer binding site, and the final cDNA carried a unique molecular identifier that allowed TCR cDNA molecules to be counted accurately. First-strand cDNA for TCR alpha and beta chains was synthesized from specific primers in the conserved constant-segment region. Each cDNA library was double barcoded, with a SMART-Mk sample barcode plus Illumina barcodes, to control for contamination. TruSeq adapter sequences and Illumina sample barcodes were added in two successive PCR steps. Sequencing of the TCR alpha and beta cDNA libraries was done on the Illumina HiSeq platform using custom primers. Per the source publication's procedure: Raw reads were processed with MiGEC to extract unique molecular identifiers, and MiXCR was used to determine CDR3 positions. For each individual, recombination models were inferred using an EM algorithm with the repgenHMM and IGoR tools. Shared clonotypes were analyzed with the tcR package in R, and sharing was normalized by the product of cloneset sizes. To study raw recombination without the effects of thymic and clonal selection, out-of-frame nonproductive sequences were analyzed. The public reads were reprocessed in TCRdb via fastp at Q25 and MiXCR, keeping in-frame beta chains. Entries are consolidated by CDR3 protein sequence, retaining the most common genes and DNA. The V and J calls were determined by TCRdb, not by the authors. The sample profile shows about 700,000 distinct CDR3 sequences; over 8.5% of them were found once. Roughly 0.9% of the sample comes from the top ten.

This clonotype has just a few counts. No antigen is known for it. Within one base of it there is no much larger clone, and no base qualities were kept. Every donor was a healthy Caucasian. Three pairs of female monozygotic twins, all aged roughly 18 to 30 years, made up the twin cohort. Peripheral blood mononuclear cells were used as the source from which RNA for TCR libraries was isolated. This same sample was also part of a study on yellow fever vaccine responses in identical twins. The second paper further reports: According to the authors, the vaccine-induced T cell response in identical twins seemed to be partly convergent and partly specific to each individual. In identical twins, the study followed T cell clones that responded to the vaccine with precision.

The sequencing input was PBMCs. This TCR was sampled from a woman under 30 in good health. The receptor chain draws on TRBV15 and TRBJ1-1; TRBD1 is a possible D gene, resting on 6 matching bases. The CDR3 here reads CATSRQGLNTEAFF. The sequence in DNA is TGTGCCACCAGCAGACAGGGGTTGAACACTGAAGCTTTCTTT.